Below are 20 T cell receptor beta chains sequenced from a single sample in a study of blood T cell repertoires in COVID-19. Libraries were prepared by immunoSEQ multiplex PCR; TCRdb keeps only in-frame clonotypes and omits some of them. The table lists a few hundred thousand clones, 88% of them singletons, with more than 0.95% in the top ten. Sequenced sample: PBMCs or T cells enriched from blood (not recorded which). The receptors were sampled from a woman younger than 30 who had recovered from COVID-19.

Of note for this clone: Other DNA sequences in the same sample also yield this CDR3. The chain has TRBV19 and TRBJ2-7, with TRBD1 matching 7 bases. Germline CDR1 and CDR2: LNHDA and SQIVND (reference sequence). After removal of 3 bases from V and 3 bases from J, the junction contained 2 bases not matched to a gene. This CDR3 region has 13 residues. CDR3 loop: CASSIAGGYEQYF. DNA for the CDR3: TGTGCCAGTAGTATCGCAGGGGGCTACGAGCAGTACTTC.

The genes are TRBV12-5 and TRBJ2-5; 10 bases map to TRBD1. Germline loops: CDR1 LGHNT, CDR2 FRNRAP. The length of the CDR3 is 18 residues. V lost 2 bases to trimming and J lost 1 base; unmatched junction nucleotides: 10. CDR3 residues: CASGLIGTGDRFQETQYF. In DNA form, the CDR3 reads TGTGCTAGTGGTTTGATCGGGACAGGGGATAGGTTCCAAGAGACCCAGTACTTC.

This clone was observed a single time. The gene calls are TRBV7-6 and TRBJ1-2; 9 bases line up with TRBD1. This CDR3 contains 14 residues. Germline CDR1 reads SGHVS; CDR2 reads FNYEAQ. V was clipped by 5 bases and J by 6 bases; unmatched bases: 7. CDR3 region: CASSTGQGLDGYTF. The CDR3 DNA is TGTGCCAGCAGCACGGGACAGGGACTGGATGGCTACACCTTC.

CDR3 nucleotides: TGTGCCAGCAGCCCCGGACTAGCTGCCTACGAGCAGTACTTC. Protein product: CASSPGLAAYEQYF. The chain couples TRBV7-2 to TRBJ2-7; 8 positions agree with TRBD2. V gave up 5 bases and J gave up 2 bases; unmatched junction bases: 5. CDR1 is SGHTA and CDR2 is FQGNSA in the germline V gene. The CDR3 spans 14 residues.

The CDR3 loop is CASSLGRRETYEQYF. The CDR3 bases are TGTGCCAGCAGTTTAGGTCGACGGGAGACCTACGAGCAGTACTTC. The rearrangement uses TRBV27 and TRBJ2-7; D may be TRBD2 (6 bases). Per the germline V gene, CDR1 is MNHEY and CDR2 is SMNVEV (reference sequence). The CDR3 covers 15 residues. V was shortened by 2 bases and J by 2 bases, with 13 bases between the two germline ends.

Turning to this clone: A junction end diverges from the germline sequence, so it may reflect a read error. The chain carries TRBV3-1 (or the pseudogene TRBV3-2) and TRBJ1-1; D may be TRBD1 (6 bases). Germline CDR1 LGHDT, CDR2 YNNKEL (reference sequence). This CDR3 region has 15 residues. The CDR3 nucleotides read TGTGCCAGCAGCCAAGATTTCAACGGGGGGCTAAGGCCGCTCTTT. Amino acid sequence: CASSQDFNGGLRPLF.

The V gene is TRBV14, the J gene TRBJ2-7, with 7 bases lining up with TRBD1. With 4 bases clipped from V and 0 bases from J, the junction kept 6 bases outside the gene matches. CDR1 is SGHDN, CDR2 FVKESK, per germline. The CDR3 is made up of 15 amino acids. The chain's CDR3 is CASSLITGVSYEQYF. CDR3 nucleotides: TGTGCCAGCAGCCTCATAACAGGGGTCTCCTACGAGCAGTACTTC. Full variable domain (remainder filled in from reference TRBV14 and TRBJ2-7): EAGVTQFPSHSVIEKGQTVTLRCDPISGHDNLYWYRRVMGKEIKFLLHFVKESKQDESGMPNNRFLAERTGGTYSTLKVQPAELEDSGVYFCASSLITGVSYEQYFGPGTRLTVT.

The V gene is TRBV7-3, the J gene TRBJ2-3; D possibly corresponds to TRBD1 (6 bases). Trimming took 5 bases from V and 2 from J, leaving 11 bases between them. Per the germline V gene, CDR1 is SGHTA and CDR2 is FQGTGA. The CDR3 has 14 residues. The CDR3 bases are TGTGCCAGCAGCCCCGGACAGCCCACAGATACGCAGTATTTT. This sequence encodes CASSPGQPTDTQYF.

The chain recombines TRBV24-1 with TRBJ2-7; TRBD2 is a possible D gene (5 bases). Looked up from germline, CDR1 is KGHDR and CDR2 is SFDVKD. The CDR3 spans 16 residues. With 9 bases removed from V and 2 bases from J, the gap between germline ends came to 22 bases. The CDR3 sequence is CATVEGIAPTPYEQYF. CDR3 bases: TGTGCCACCGTAGAGGGCATAGCGCCTACTCCCTACGAGCAGTACTTC.

The chain is built from TRBV7-9 and TRBJ1-3, with TRBD1 identical over 7 bases. Germline CDR1 and CDR2: SEHNR and FQNEAQ (reference sequence). After removal of 5 bases from V and 1 base from J, the junction contained 11 bases not matched to a gene. The CDR3 totals 17 residues. The CDR3 nucleotides read TGTGCCAGCAGCCCGTCAGGGGGACTTGAGTCTGGAAACACCATATATTTT. This gives the protein CASSPSGGLESGNTIYF. Together with reference TRBV7-9 and TRBJ1-3, the CDR3 gives the full variable domain: DTGVSQNPRHKITKRGQNVTFRCDPISEHNRLYWYRQTLGQGPEFLTYFQNEAQLEKSRLLSDRFSAERPKGSFSTLEIQRTEQGDSAMYLCASSPSGGLESGNTIYFGEGSWLTVV.

The chain has TRBV18 and TRBJ1-6, with TRBD1 identical over 9 bases. The length of the CDR3 is 17 residues. Germline lookup yields CDR1 KGHSH and CDR2 LQKENI. Germline trimming cut 3 bases from V and 8 bases from J; bases unmatched to any gene: 11. The CDR3 reads CASSPQFRDRVYSPLHF. CDR3 nucleotide sequence: TGTGCCAGCTCACCGCAGTTCCGGGACAGGGTTTATTCACCCCTCCACTTT.

The chain has TRBV19 and TRBJ1-2, with D possibly TRBD1 on 5 matching bases. V dropped 5 bases and J dropped 6 bases, with 13 bases sitting between them. The CDR3 runs to 13 residues. Per germline, CDR1 LNHDA and CDR2 SQIVND (reference sequence). The CDR3 region is CASSVGLINGYTF. CDR3 DNA: TGTGCCAGTAGTGTGGGACTGATCAATGGCTACACCTTC.

This clone was observed a single time. The CDR3 DNA follows: TGTGCCAGCAGCGCTCGGGGGGGCAGGACAGATACGCAGTATTTT. Translation: CASSARGGRTDTQYF. V usage is TRBV7-2 and J usage is TRBJ2-3, with 8 nucleotides matching TRBD2. With V trimmed by 5 bases and J by 3 bases, 7 bases remained unmatched. Germline lookup yields CDR1 SGHTA and CDR2 FQGNSA. There are 15 residues in the CDR3.

The chain links TRBV30 to TRBJ1-5; no reliable D call. The CDR3 covers 15 residues. CDR1 GTSNPN and CDR2 SVGIG come from the germline V gene (reference sequence). Trimming cost V 3 bases and J 10 bases, with 22 bases left between them. CDR3 coding DNA: TGTGCCTGGAGCCGATATTCTATGGACTCTCACCCCCAGCATTTT. It specifies CAWSRYSMDSHPQHF.

This clone occurred once. The rearrangement uses TRBV5-1 and TRBJ2-1; possibly TRBD2 for D (5 bases). V lost 0 bases and J lost 4, with 17 bases in between. Germline lookup yields CDR1 SGHRS and CDR2 YFSETQ. This CDR3 is built from 17 residues. The CDR3 here is CASSLDPGVPPYNEQFF. CDR3 bases: TGCGCCAGCAGCTTGGATCCCGGGGTCCCCCCGTACAATGAGCAGTTCTTC. The full variable domain, rest sourced from reference TRBV5-1 and TRBJ2-1, is KAGVTQTPRYLIKTRGQQVTLSCSPISGHRSVSWYQQTPGQGLQFLFEYFSETQRNKGNFPGRFSGRQFSNSRSEMNVSTLELGDSALYLCASSLDPGVPPYNEQFFGPGTRLTVL.

The chain carries TRBV19 and TRBJ1-2; 7 bases map to TRBD1. V trimming: 6 bases; J trimming: 5 bases; junction bases outside the gene matches: 6. In germline, CDR1 is LNHDA, CDR2 SQIVND (reference sequence). The CDR3 loop spans 13 amino acids. CDR3 protein: CASRAGGGYGYTF. CDR3 DNA: TGTGCCAGTAGGGCAGGGGGAGGTTATGGCTACACCTTC.

The V call is TRBV7-9, the J call TRBJ2-7, with TRBD2 as a possible D gene (5 bases). From germline, CDR1 is SEHNR and CDR2 FQNEAQ (reference sequence). The CDR3 extends over 12 amino acids. Trimming left V 5 bases short and J 5 bases short, with 10 bases between. CDR3 in amino acids: CASSLLEDEQYF. The CDR3 DNA is TGTGCCAGCAGCCTATTGGAGGACGAGCAGTACTTC.

The chain uses TRBV5-8 and TRBJ1-1, with 9 bases matching TRBD1. The CDR3 covers 13 residues. Trimming removed 5 bases from V and 6 bases from J; junction bases left unmatched: 5. In germline, CDR1 is SGHTS, CDR2 YDEGEE. The CDR3 DNA is TGTGCCAGCAGAAGGACAGGGGTGTCTGAAGCTTTCTTT. Translation gives CASRRTGVSEAFF.

The chain has TRBV4-3 and TRBJ2-3; 7 positions match TRBD1. The V segment lost 0 bases and the J segment 1 base; nucleotides outside the gene matches: 4. The CDR3 covers 16 residues. Germline CDR1 is LGHNA and CDR2 is YSLEER. The CDR3 protein is CASSQDKGAGTDTQYF. CDR3 nucleotide sequence: TGCGCCAGCAGCCAAGATAAGGGGGCCGGCACAGATACGCAGTATTTT.

V and J are TRBV7-2 and TRBJ2-1; the match to TRBD2 covers 12 bases. This CDR3 is built from 14 residues. The J segment lost 13 bases and the V segment lost 5 bases, leaving 9 bases of the junction unmatched. Germline values: CDR1 SGHTA, CDR2 FQGNSA. The CDR3 DNA follows: TGTGCCAGCAGCCCCTGGACTAGCGGGGTCGATCAGTTCTTC. It is translated as CASSPWTSGVDQFF.